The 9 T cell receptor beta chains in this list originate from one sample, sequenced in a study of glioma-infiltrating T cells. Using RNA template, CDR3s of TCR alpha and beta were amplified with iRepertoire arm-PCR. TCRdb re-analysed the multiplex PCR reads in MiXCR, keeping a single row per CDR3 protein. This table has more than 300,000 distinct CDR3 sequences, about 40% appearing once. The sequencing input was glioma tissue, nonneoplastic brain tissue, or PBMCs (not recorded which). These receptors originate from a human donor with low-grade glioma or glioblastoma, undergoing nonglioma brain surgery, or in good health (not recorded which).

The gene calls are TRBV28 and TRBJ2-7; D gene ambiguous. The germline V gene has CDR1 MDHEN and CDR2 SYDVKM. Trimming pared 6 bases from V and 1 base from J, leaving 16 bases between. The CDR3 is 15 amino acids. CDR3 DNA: TGTGCCAGCAGGGTGGCAGGCACCGATTCCTACGAGCAGTACTTC. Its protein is CASRVAGTDSYEQYF.

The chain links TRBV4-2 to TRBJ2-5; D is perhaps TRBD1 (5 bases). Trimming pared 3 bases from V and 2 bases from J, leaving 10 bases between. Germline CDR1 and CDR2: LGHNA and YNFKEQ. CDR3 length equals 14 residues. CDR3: CASSQGLEQETQYF. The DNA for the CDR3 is TGTGCCAGCAGCCAGGGGCTCGAACAAGAGACCCAGTACTTC.

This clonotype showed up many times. The CDR3 sequence is CASSLPADTQYF. The CDR3 nucleotides are TGTGCCAGCAGCTTACCCGCAGATACGCAGTATTTT. The chain combines TRBV7-3 with TRBJ2-3, with D uncertain. This CDR3 comprises 12 residues. Germline V CDR1 and CDR2: SGHTA, FQGTGA. V lost 2 bases to trimming and J lost 4 bases, with 4 bases between them.

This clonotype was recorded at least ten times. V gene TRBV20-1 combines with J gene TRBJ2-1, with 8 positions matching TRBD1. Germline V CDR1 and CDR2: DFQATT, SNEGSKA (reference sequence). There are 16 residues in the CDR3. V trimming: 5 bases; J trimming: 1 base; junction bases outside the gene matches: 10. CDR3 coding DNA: TGCAGTGCTGGGACCTTTGGACAGGGTTCCTACAATGAGCAGTTCTTC. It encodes CSAGTFGQGSYNEQFF.

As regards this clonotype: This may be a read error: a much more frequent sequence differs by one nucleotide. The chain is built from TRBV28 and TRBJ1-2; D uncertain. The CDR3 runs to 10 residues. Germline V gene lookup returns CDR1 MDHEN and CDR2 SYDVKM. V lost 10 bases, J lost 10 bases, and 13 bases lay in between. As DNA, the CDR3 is TGTGCCACGGAGGGCGGGGTCTACACCTTC. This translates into CATEGGVYTF.

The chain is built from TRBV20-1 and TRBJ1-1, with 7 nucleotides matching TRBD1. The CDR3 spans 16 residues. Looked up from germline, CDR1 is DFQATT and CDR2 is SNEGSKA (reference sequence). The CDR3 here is CSVVDPVLQGYTEAFF. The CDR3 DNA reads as TGCAGCGTTGTGGATCCTGTACTACAGGGGTACACTGAAGCTTTCTTT.

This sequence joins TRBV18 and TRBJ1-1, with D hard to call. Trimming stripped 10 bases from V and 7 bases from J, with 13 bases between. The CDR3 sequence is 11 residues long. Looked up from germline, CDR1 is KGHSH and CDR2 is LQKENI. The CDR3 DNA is TGTGCCAACTCTAGCAGTAATGAAGCTTTCTTT. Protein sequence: CANSSSNEAFF.

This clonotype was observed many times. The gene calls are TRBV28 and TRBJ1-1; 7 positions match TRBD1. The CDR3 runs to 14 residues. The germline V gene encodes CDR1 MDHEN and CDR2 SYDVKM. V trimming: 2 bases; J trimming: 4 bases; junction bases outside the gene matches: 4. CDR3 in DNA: TGTGCCAGCAGTTTAACAGGGGAGAGCACTGAAGCTTTCTTT. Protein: CASSLTGESTEAFF.

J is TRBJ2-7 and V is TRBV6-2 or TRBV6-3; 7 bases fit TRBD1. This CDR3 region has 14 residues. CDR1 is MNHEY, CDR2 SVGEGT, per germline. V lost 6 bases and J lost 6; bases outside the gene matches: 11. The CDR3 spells CASSAGQAPCEQYF. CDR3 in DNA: TGTGCCAGCAGCGCAGGACAGGCCCCCTGCGAGCAGTACTTC.